This entry concerns a single TCR beta chain. Generated by immunoSEQ multiplex PCR, the TCRdb table keeps only in-frame clones and is missing some. The sample lists about 60,000 clones; approximately 93% were seen once. The germline CDR1 and CDR2 sequences are MGHDK and SYGVNS. The CDR3 is 18 amino acids. The J segment lost 11 bases and the V segment lost 6 bases, leaving 27 bases of the junction unmatched. This entry comes from a study of T cell changes during pregnancy in multiple sclerosis. V gene TRBV25-1 combines with J gene TRBJ2-7, with 8 nucleotides matching TRBD1. Sequenced material: CD8+ T cells from peripheral blood mononuclear cells, taken in the second trimester of pregnancy. This TCR was sampled from a female donor with multiple sclerosis, enrolled in a pregnancy study. The DNA of the CDR3 is TGTGCCAGCAGGGCGGGACAGGATAAATCCCTACGCTTTCTGATCAAGTACTTC. Protein sequence: CASRAGQDKSLRFLIKYF.